The 5 T cell receptor beta chains presented below share a single source sample, sequenced in a study of OX40 agonist ivuxolimab in advanced cancers. The assay was immunoSEQ multiplex PCR, and TCRdb's table has in-frame clones only and misses some. The sample has tens of thousands of clones, about nine tenths seen once; the top ten hold roughly 15%. This specimen was CD4+ or CD8+ T cells sorted from blood, taken in a trial of the OX40 agonist ivuxolimab. The receptors were gathered from an adult with an advanced solid tumor such as melanoma, head and neck, liver or kidney cancer.

This chain connects TRBV19 to TRBJ2-7, with TRBD1 matching 9 bases. CDR1 is LNHDA, CDR2 SQIVND, per germline (reference sequence). The J segment lost 2 bases and the V segment lost 5 bases, leaving 10 bases of the junction unmatched. CDR3 length equals 16 residues. The CDR3 coding sequence is TGTGCCAGTAGTCCAACCGGGACAGGGCTCCCCTACGAGCAGTACTTC. This sequence encodes CASSPTGTGLPYEQYF.

This clone came up once. V and J are TRBV28 and TRBJ2-7, with TRBD1 matching 8 bases. CDR1 is MDHEN, CDR2 SYDVKM, per germline. V dropped 5 bases and J dropped 3; count of bases not matched to a gene: 6. CDR3 length: 14 residues. The CDR3 sequence: CASSTGGQSYEQYF. CDR3 bases: TGTGCCAGCAGTACAGGGGGTCAAAGCTACGAGCAGTACTTC.

V gene TRBV10-3 combines with J gene TRBJ1-5; 7 bases align to TRBD1. This CDR3 is 14 amino acids long. The V segment lost 10 bases and the J segment 4 bases; nucleotides outside the gene matches: 10. Per germline, CDR1 ENHRY and CDR2 SYGVKD. CDR3 nucleotides: TGTGCCACCGAAGACAGGGAATGGAATCAGCCCCAGCATTTT. Amino acids: CATEDREWNQPQHF.

The gene calls are TRBV5-4 and TRBJ1-1; maybe TRBD1 (5 bases). Trimming pared 0 bases from V and 1 base from J, leaving 10 bases between. This CDR3 spans 15 amino acids. In germline, CDR1 is SGHNT, CDR2 YYREEE (reference sequence). The CDR3 protein is CASSLGAQGNTEAFF. Written as DNA, the CDR3 is TGTGCCAGCAGCTTGGGTGCCCAGGGGAACACTGAAGCTTTCTTT.

This chain's CDR3 is CASSHLAETQETQYF. Here the CDR3 DNA reads TGCGCCAGCAGCCACTTAGCGGAGACCCAAGAGACCCAGTACTTC. The chain carries TRBV4-1 and TRBJ2-5; the D gene is possibly TRBD2 (6 bases). This CDR3 contains 15 residues. The germline V and J ends were trimmed by 3 bases and 1 base, with 12 bases remaining between them. CDR1 and CDR2 (germline): MGHRA, YSYEKL.